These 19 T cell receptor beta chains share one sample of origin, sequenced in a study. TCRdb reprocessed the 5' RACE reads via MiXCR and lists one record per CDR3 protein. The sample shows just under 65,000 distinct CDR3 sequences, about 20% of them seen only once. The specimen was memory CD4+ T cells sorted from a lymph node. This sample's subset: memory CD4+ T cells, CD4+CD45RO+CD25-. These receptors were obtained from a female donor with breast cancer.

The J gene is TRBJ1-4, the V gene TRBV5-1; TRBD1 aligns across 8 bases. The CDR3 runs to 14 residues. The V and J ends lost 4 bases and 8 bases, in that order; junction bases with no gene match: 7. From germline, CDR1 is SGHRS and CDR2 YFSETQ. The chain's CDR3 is CASSQTGAEEKLFF. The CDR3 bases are TGCGCCAGCAGCCAGACAGGGGCGGAGGAAAAACTGTTTTTT.

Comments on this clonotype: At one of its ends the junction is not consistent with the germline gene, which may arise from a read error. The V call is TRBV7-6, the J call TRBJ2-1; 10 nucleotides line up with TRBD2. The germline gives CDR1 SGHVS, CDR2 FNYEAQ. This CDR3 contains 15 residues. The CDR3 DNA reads TGTGCCAGCAGCGTAGCTAGCGGGGGTGGCAATGAGCAGTTCTTC. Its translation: CASSVASGGGNEQFF.

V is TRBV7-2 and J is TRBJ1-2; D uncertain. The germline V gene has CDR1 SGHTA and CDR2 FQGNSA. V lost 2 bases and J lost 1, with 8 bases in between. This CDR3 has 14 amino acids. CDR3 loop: CASSLTGFNYGYTF. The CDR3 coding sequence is TGTGCCAGCAGCTTAACCGGTTTTAACTATGGCTACACCTTC.

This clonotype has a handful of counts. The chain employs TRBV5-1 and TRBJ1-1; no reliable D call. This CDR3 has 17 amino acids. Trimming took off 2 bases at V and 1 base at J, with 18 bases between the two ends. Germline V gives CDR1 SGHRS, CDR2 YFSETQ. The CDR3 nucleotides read TGCGCCAGCAGCTTCTCGGGCTTCCGGGCGGGGAACACTGAAGCTTTCTTT. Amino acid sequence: CASSFSGFRAGNTEAFF.

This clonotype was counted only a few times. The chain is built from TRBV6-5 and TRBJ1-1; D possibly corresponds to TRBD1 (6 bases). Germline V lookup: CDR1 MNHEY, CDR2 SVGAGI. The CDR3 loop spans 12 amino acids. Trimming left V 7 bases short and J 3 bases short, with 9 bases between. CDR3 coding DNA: TGTGCCAGCAAGCCAGGGGACACTGAAGCTTTCTTT. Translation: CASKPGDTEAFF.

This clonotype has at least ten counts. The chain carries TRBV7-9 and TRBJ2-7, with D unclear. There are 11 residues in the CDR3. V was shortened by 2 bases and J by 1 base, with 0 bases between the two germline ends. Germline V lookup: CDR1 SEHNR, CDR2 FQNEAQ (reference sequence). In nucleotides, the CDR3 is TGTGCCAGCAGCTTATCCTACGAGCAGTACTTC. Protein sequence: CASSLSYEQYF.

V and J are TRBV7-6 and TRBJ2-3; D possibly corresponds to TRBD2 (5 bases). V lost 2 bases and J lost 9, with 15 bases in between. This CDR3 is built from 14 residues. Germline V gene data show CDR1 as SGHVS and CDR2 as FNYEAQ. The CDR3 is CASSLNRNGGTQYF. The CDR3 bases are TGTGCCAGCAGCTTAAATCGGAACGGAGGAACGCAGTATTTT.

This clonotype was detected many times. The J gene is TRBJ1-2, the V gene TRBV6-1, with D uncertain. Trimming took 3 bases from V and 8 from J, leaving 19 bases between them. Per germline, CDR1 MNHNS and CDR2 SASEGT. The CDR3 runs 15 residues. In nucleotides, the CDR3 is TGTGCCAGCAGTGATGGTTACATCGAATTGAGGGGCTACACCTTC. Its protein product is CASSDGYIELRGYTF.

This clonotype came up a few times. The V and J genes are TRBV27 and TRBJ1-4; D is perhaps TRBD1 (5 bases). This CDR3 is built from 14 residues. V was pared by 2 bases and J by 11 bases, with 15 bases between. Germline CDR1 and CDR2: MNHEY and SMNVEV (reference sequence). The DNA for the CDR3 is TGTGCCAGCAGTTTAACAGGCCGGGCTGCTAAACTGTTTTTT. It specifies CASSLTGRAAKLFF.

The DNA for the CDR3 is TGTGCCAGCAGTGAAGATGGCGGGAGGATAGATACGCAGTATTTT. Its translation: CASSEDGGRIDTQYF. V gene TRBV6-1 combines with J gene TRBJ2-3, with 8 nucleotides matching TRBD2. Germline CDR1 is MNHNS and CDR2 is SASEGT. The CDR3 spans 15 residues. V trimming: 1 base; J trimming: 5 bases; junction bases outside the gene matches: 5.

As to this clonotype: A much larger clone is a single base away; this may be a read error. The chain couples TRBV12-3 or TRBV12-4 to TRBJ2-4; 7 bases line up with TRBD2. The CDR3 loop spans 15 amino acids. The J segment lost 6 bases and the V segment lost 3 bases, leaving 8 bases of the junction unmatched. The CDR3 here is CASSFLGEGRNIQYF. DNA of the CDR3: TGTGCCAGCAGTTTTCTCGGGGAGGGCAGAAACATTCAGTACTTC.

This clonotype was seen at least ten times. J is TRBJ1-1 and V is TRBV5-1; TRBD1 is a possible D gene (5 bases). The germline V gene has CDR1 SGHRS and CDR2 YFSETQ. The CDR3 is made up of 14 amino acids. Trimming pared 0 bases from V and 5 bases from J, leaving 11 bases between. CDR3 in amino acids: CASSLAVEGTEAFF. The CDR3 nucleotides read TGCGCCAGCAGCTTGGCCGTTGAGGGGACTGAAGCTTTCTTT.

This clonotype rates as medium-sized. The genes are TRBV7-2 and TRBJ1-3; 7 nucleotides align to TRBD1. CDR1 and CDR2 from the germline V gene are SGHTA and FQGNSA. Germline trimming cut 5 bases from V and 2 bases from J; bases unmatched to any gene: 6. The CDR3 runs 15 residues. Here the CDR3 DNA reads TGTGCCAGCAGCCTCGACAGGGCGGCTGGAAACACCATATATTTT. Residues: CASSLDRAAGNTIYF. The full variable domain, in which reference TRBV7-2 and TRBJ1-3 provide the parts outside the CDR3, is GAGVSQSPSNKVTEKGKDVELRCDPISGHTALYWYRQSLGQGLEFLIYFQGNSAPDKSGLPSDRFSAERTGGSVSTLTIQRTQQEDSAVYLCASSLDRAAGNTIYFGEGSWLTVV.

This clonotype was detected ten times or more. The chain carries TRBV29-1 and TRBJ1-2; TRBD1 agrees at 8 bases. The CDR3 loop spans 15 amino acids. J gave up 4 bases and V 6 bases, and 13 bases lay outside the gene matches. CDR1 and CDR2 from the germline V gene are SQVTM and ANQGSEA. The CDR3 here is CSVGERDRQSYGYTF. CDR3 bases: TGCAGCGTGGGGGAACGGGACAGGCAGTCCTATGGCTACACCTTC.

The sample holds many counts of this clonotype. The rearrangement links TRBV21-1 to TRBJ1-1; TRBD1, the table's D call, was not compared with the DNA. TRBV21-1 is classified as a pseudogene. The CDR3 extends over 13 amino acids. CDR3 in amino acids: CASHPTGPRKAFF. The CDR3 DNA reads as TGTGCCAGCCATCCGACAGGTCCCCGAAAAGCTTTCTTT.

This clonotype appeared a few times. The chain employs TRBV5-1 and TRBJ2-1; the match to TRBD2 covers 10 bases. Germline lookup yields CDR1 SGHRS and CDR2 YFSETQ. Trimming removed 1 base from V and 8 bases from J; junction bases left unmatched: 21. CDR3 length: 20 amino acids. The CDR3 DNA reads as TGCGCCAGCAGCTTGTCCAGGCTAGCGGGAGTAGGCCCCTCCGTCCATGAGCAGTTCTTC. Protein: CASSLSRLAGVGPSVHEQFF.

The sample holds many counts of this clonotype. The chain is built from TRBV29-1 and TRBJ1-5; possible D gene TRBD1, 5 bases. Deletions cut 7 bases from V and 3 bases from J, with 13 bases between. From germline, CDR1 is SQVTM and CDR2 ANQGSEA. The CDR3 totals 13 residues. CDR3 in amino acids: CSAADSLNQPQHF. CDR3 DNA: TGCAGCGCTGCCGACAGCCTCAATCAGCCCCAGCATTTT.

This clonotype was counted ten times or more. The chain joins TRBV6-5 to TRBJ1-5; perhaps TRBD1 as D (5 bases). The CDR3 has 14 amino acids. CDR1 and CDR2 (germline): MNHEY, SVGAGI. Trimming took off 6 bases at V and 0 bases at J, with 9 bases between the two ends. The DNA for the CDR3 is TGTGCCAGCAGCGACAGAAATAGCAATCAGCCCCAGCATTTT. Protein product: CASSDRNSNQPQHF.

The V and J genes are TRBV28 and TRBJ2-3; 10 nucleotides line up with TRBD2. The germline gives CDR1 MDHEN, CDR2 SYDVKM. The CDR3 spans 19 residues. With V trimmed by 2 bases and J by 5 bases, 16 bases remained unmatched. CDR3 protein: CASSLTPHPSGSREDTQYF. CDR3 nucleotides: TGTGCCAGCAGTTTAACCCCCCACCCTAGCGGGAGTAGGGAAGATACGCAGTATTTT.